This T cell receptor beta chain was identified in a study of blood T cell repertoires in COVID-19. V gave up 3 bases and J gave up 0 bases, with 11 bases separating them. The CDR3 totals 15 residues. Germline CDR1 reads SGHAT; CDR2 reads FQDESV (reference sequence). This table comes from immunoSEQ multiplex PCR, and its TCRdb copy is limited to in-frame clones, with some not included. The sample has around 270,000 clones, 70% to 85% seen once. The TCR originated in a human donor with COVID-19, enrolled during active disease. The donor label of this sample is uncertain. Sequencing was done on a sample of peripheral blood. The J gene is TRBJ1-2, the V gene TRBV11-1; D unresolved. The CDR3 sequence is CASSLRSASNYGYTF. Here the CDR3 DNA reads TGTGCCAGCAGCTTGCGCTCCGCTTCTAACTATGGCTACACCTTC.